Included here is one T cell receptor (beta chain) sequence, with context. CDR1 SGHDT and CDR2 YYEEEE come from the germline V gene. Trimming took off 4 bases at V and 3 bases at J, with 14 bases between the two ends. The CDR3 is made up of 15 amino acids. This sample was taken from a study of T-cell memory formation after mild COVID-19. A single record per CDR3 protein comes from TCRdb applying MiXCR to the 5' RACE reads. The sample shows about 470,000 distinct CDR3 sequences, 15% to 20% of them seen only once. The sample comprised PBMCs or a T cell subset sorted from them (not recorded which). The sequence was collected from an adult woman who had mild COVID-19 (a few samples of this study predate the infection). Cell type and time point are not known. This sequence joins TRBV5-6 and TRBJ2-1; D is perhaps TRBD1 or TRBD2 (5 bases each). DNA of the CDR3: TGTGCCAGCAGCGCCGGGACGCTGATCTACAATGAGCAGTTCTTC. Its translation: CASSAGTLIYNEQFF.